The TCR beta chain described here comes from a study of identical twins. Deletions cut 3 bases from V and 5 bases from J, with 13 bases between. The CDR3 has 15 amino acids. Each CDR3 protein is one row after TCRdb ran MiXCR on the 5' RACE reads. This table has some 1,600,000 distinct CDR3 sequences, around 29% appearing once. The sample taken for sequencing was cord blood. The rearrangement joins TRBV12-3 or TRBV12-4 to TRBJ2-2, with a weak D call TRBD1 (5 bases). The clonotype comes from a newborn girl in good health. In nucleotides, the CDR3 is TGTGCCAGCAGTTTTCACTCCAGGGTTACCGGGGAGCTGTTTTTT. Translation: CASSFHSRVTGELFF.